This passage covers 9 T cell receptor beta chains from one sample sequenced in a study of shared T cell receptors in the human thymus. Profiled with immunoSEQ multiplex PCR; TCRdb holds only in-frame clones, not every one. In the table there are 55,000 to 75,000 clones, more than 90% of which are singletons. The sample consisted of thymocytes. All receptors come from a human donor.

The CDR3 region has the DNA TGTGCCAGCAGTGCCGACAGCCAACTCTCTGGAAACACCATATATTTT. It specifies CASSADSQLSGNTIYF. This chain links TRBV2 with TRBJ1-3, with D possibly being TRBD1 (5 bases). CDR3 length equals 16 residues. The V gene's germline CDR1 is SNHLY and CDR2 FYNNEI. Between the trimmed V and J ends, which lost 4 bases and 0 bases, there was a span of 13 bases.

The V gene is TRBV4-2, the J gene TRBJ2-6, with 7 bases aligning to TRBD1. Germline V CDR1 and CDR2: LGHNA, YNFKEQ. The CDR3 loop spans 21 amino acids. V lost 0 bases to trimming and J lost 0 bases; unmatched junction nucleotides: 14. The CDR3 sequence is CASSQDVPGTDLSSGANVLTF. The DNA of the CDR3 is TGTGCCAGCAGCCAAGATGTCCCTGGGACAGACCTCAGCTCTGGGGCCAACGTCCTGACTTTC.

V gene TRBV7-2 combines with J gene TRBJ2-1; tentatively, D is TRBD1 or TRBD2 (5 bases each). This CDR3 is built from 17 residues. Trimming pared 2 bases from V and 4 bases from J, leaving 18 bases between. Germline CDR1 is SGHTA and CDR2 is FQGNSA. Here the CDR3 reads CASSLHPGRGIYNEQFF. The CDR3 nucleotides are TGTGCCAGCAGCTTACACCCGGGACGGGGCATATACAATGAGCAGTTCTTC.

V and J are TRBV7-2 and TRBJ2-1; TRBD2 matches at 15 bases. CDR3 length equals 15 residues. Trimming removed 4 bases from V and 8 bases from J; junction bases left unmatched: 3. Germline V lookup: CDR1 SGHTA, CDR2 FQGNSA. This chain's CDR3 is CASSWTSGGAYEQFF. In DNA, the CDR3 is TGTGCCAGCAGCTGGACTAGCGGGGGGGCCTATGAGCAGTTCTTC.

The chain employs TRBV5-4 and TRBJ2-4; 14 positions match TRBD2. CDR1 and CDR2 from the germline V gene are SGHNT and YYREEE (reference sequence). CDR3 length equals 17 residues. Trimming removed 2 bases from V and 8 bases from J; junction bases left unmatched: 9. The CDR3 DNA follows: TGTGCCAGCAGCTTTGTGGGGACTAGCGGGGGAGGGGACATTCAGTACTTC. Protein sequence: CASSFVGTSGGGDIQYF.

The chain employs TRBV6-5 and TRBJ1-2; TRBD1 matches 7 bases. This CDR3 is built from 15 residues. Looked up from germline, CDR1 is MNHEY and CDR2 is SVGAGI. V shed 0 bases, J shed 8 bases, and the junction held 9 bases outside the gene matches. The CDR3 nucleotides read TGTGCCAGCAGTTACTCGCGACAGGGCCCTATCGGCTACACCTTC. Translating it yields CASSYSRQGPIGYTF.

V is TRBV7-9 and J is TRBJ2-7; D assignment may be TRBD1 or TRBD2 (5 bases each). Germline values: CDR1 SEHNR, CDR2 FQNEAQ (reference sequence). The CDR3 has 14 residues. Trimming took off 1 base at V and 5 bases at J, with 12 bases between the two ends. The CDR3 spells CASSLDGRDHEQYF. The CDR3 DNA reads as TGTGCCAGCAGCTTAGACGGCAGGGACCACGAGCAGTACTTC.

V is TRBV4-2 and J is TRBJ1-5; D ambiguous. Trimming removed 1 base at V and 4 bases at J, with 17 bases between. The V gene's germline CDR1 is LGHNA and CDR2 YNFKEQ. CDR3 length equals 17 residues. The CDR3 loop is CASSQALSVGPNQPQHF. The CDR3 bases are TGTGCCAGCAGCCAAGCACTCTCTGTCGGACCAAATCAGCCCCAGCATTTT.

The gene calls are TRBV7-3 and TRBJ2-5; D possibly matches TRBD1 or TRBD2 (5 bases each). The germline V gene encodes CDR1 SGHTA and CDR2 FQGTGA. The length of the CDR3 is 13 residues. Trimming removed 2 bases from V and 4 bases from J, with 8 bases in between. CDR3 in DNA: TGTGCCAGCAGCTTAGGGGGTGGAGAGACCCAGTACTTC. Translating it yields CASSLGGGETQYF.